A single T cell receptor (beta chain) is shown here with its context. This clonotype was observed many times. The specificity of this receptor is unknown. No base quality information exists; no much larger clone differs at one position. The source of the sample is a study of T cells after yellow fever vaccination (dated by TCRdb to between 2018 and 2020). Study-wide context: The SMART-Seq v4 Ultra Low Input RNA kit was used to prepare libraries from fractions with low cell numbers. Two healthy male donors, one aged 18 to 29 and one aged 30 to 40 years, were included in the cohort. To track T-cell clones before and after primary and booster YFV17D yellow fever vaccination, bulk TCR alpha and beta repertoires were sequenced longitudinally. Bulk PBMC replicates and cell subsets were isolated from blood drawn at multiple timepoints before and after both primary and secondary immunization. What the work shows at the level of the full study, not this receptor alone: A small fraction of clonotypes appeared in both the CD4 and CD8 compartments, likely as a result of convergent recombination. After the booster, most of the clones that had expanded following primary vaccination were detected again (around 95% of CD4 and 85% to 90% of CD8), which suggests that memory was broadly maintained. Compared with the primary T-cell response, the secondary T-cell response was weaker but faster, peaking on day 5 rather than day 15. FACS-sorted repertoires could contain abundant contaminating clonotypes from the bulk population, so computational filtering was required. Only two donors were included in the study, so the extent to which the findings can be generalized is limited.

The treatment or condition label of this sample denotes: live attenuated yellow fever vaccine strain. PBMCs were isolated from peripheral blood using a standard Ficoll-Paque protocol. CD4 and CD8 T-cell fractions were isolated with Dynabeads CD4 and CD8 positive selection kits. TriZol was used to extract RNA from bulk PBMCs, CD4 and CD8 fractions, and dextramer-positive and dextramer-negative fractions. TCR cDNA was synthesized by 5'RACE template switching, through which a universal primer site and unique molecular identifiers were introduced. Priming for cDNA synthesis came from both the TCR alpha and TCR beta constant segments. Two PCR steps were used to amplify libraries, with sample barcodes and sequencing adapters being added in the second step. Sequencing of libraries was done on Illumina HiSeq 2500 (2x100 bp) or NovaSeq (2x150 bp). Per the original workflow: Demultiplexing of reads and collapsing into UMI consensus sequences were performed with MIGEC, and V(D)J alignment was carried out with MiXCR. Using edgeR on replicate PBMC samples, clonotypes were called vaccine-responding if FDR was below 0.01 and the log2 fold change was above 5 up to day 15. Each bulk clonotype received a CD4 or CD8 identity based on whether the sequenced CD4 or CD8 repertoire contained that clonotype at higher abundance. TCRdb trimmed public reads at Q25 via fastp, called clones via MiXCR and kept in-frame beta chains. CDR3 protein sequences are deduplicated, and each keeps its most common genes and DNA. What appears here as the V and J calls and clone size reflects TCRdb's work, not the paper's. The sample data list about 130,000 distinct CDR3 sequences, and more than 6% of these were observed just once. 2.5% of the sample is in the top ten clones.

Sequences SQVTM (CDR1) and ANQGSEA (CDR2) are obtained from the germline V gene. The CDR3 starts with the cysteine, ends with the phenylalanine, and has 15 residues. The CDR3 DNA has 45 bases and is translated from base 1. V is pruned by 6 bases and J by 6 bases, leaving 16 bases of the junction without a gene match. Sequenced material: CD4+ T cells sorted from PBMCs, taken 9 to 11 days after the first yellow fever vaccination. This TCR was recovered from a man aged 18 to 29 who received the YFV17D yellow fever vaccine. The chain employs TRBV29-1 and TRBJ2-7; 8 nucleotides in the junction match TRBD2. The CDR3 sequence is CSVKGQHGGGPEQYF. The base sequence is TGCAGCGTCAAAGGGCAGCACGGCGGGGGGCCCGAGCAGTACTTC.